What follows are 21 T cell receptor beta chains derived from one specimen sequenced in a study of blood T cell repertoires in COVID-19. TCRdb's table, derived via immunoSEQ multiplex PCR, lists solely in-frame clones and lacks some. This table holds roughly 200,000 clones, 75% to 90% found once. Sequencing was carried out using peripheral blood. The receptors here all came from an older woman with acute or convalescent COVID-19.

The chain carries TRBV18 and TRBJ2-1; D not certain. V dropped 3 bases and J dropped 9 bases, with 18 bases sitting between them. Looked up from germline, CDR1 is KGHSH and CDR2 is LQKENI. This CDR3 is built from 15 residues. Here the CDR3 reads CASSPCSRIDCEQFF. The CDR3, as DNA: TGTGCCAGCTCACCCTGTAGTAGGATAGACTGTGAGCAGTTCTTC.

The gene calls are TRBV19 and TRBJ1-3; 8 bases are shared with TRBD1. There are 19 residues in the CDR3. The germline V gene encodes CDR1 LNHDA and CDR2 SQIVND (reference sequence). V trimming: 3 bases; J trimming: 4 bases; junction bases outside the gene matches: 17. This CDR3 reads CASSILGAGTGRKGNTIYF. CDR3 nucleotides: TGTGCCAGTAGTATTCTTGGGGCAGGGACAGGCCGGAAAGGAAACACCATATATTTT.

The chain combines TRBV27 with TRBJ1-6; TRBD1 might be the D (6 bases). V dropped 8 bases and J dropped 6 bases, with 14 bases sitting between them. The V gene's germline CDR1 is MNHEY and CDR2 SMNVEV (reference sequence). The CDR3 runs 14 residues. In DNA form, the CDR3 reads TGTGCCAGCCACCTAGGACAGCTTAATTCACCCCTCCACTTT. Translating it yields CASHLGQLNSPLHF.

The CDR3 sequence is CATSRGGDSGYTF. In DNA form, the CDR3 reads TGTGCCACCAGCAGAGGAGGGGACTCCGGCTACACCTTC. The chain recombines TRBV15 with TRBJ1-2, with TRBD1 as a possible D gene (5 bases). Looked up from germline, CDR1 is LNHNV and CDR2 is YYDKDF (reference sequence). CDR3 length: 13 residues. The V and J ends lost 1 base and 8 bases respectively, with 11 bases between them.

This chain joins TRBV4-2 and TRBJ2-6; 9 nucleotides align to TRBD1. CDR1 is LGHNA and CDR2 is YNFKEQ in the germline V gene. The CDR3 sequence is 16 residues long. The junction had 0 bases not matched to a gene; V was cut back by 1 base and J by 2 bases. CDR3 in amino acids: CASSQGQGAGANVLTF. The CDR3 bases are TGTGCCAGCAGCCAAGGACAGGGGGCTGGGGCCAACGTCCTGACTTTC.

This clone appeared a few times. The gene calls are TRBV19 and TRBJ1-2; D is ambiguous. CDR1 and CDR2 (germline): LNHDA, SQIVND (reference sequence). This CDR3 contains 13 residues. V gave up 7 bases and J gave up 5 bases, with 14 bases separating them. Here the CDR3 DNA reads TGTGCCAGTACCCCGGGGAGGGTTTATGGCTACACCTTC. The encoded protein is CASTPGRVYGYTF.

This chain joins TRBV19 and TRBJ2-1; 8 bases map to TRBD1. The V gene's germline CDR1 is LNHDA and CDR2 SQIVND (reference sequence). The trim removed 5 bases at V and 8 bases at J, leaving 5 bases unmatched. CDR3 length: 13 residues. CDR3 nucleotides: TGTGCCAGTAGTCCCTCGACAGGGGATGAGCAGTTCTTC. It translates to CASSPSTGDEQFF.

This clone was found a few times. The DNA for the CDR3 is TGTGCCAGCAGTTGGGACTTTAGCAATCAGCCCCAGCATTTT. Translating it yields CASSWDFSNQPQHF. This sequence joins TRBV6-5 and TRBJ1-5; tentatively, D is TRBD1 (5 bases). V was pared by 4 bases and J by 0 bases, with 7 bases between. The germline gives CDR1 MNHEY, CDR2 SVGAGI. The CDR3 is made up of 14 amino acids.

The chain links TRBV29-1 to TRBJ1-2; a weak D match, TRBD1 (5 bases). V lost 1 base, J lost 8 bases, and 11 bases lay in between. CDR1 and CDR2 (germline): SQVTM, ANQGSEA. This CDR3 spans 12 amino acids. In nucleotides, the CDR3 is TGCAGCGTTGAAGTAAGGGGCCAGGGCTACACCTTC. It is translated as CSVEVRGQGYTF. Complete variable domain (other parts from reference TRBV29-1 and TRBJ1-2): SAVISQKPSRDICQRGTSLTIQCQVDSQVTMMFWYRQQPGQSLTLIATANQGSEATYESGFVIDKFPISRPNLTFSTLTVSNMSPEDSSIYLCSVEVRGQGYTFGSGTRLTVV.

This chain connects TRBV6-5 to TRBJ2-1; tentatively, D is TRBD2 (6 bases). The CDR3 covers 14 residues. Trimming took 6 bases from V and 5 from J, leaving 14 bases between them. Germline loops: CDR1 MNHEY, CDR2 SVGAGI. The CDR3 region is CASSPGVHNNEQFF. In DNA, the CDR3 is TGTGCCAGCAGCCCGGGAGTACACAACAATGAGCAGTTCTTC.

The CDR3 here is CASSSLARAYNEQFF. The CDR3 DNA reads TGTGCCAGCAGCTCACTAGCTAGGGCCTACAATGAGCAGTTCTTC. This chain uses TRBV7-2 with TRBJ2-1, with D maybe TRBD2 (6 bases). The CDR3 has 15 residues. Trimming stripped 4 bases from V and 2 bases from J, with 12 bases between. Germline V gene sequence: CDR1 SGHTA, CDR2 FQGNSA.

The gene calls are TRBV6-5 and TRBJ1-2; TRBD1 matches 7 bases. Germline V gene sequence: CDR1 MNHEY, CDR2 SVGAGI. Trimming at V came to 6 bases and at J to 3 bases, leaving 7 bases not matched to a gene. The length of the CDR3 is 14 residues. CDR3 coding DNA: TGTGCCAGCAGCAGGGACAGCTCGTACTATGGCTACACCTTC. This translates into CASSRDSSYYGYTF.

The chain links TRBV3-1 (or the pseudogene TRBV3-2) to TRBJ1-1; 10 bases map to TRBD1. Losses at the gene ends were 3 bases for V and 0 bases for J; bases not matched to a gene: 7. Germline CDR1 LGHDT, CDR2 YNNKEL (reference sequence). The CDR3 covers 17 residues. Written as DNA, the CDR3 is TGTGCCAGCAGCCATCCGGGACAGGGGCACATGAACACTGAAGCTTTCTTT. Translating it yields CASSHPGQGHMNTEAFF.

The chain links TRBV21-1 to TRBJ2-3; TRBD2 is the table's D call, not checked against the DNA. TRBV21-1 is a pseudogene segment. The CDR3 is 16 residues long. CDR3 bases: TGTGCCAGCAGCAACCCCCTAGCGGGAGGGCAAGATACGCAGTATTTT. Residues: CASSNPLAGGQDTQYF.

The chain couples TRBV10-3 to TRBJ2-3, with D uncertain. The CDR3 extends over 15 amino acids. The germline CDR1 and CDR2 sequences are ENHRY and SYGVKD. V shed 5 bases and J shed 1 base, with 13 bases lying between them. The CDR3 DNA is TGTGCCATCAGTTCGGTGGAGCGCGGCACAGATACGCAGTATTTT. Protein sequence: CAISSVERGTDTQYF.

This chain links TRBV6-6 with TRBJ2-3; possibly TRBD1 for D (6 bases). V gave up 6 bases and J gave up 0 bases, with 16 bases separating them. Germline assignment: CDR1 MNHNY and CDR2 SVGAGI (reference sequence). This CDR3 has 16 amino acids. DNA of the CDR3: TGTGCCAGCAGCCTGGGGGCATTCACTAGCACAGATACGCAGTATTTT. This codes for CASSLGAFTSTDTQYF.

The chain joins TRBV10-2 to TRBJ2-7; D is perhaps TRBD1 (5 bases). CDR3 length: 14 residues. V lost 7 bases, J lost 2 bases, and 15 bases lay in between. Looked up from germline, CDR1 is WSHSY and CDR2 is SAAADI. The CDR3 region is CASKEAQGPYEQYF. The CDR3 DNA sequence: TGCGCCAGCAAAGAAGCGCAGGGCCCCTACGAGCAGTACTTC.

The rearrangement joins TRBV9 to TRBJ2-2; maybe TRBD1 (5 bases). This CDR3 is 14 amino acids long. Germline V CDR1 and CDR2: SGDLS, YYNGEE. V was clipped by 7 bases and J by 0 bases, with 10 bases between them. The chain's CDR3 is CASSRTPNTGELFF. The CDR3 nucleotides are TGTGCCAGCTCACGGACACCGAACACCGGGGAGCTGTTTTTT. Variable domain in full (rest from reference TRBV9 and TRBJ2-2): DSGVTQTPKHLITATGQRVTLRCSPRSGDLSVYWYQQSLDQGLQFLIQYYNGEERAKGNILERFSAQQFPDLHSELNLSSLELGDSALYFCASSRTPNTGELFFGEGSRLTVL.

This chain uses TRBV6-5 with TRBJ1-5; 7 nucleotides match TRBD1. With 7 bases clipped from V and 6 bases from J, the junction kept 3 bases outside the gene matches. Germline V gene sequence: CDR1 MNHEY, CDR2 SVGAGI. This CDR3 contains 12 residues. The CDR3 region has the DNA TGTGCCAGCATCCAGGGGGGTCAGCCCCAGCATTTT. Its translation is CASIQGGQPQHF.

The CDR3 spells CASSGAMGHYSNEQFF. As DNA, the CDR3 is TGTGCCAGCAGTGGTGCGATGGGACACTACTCCAATGAGCAGTTCTTC. The chain has TRBV28 and TRBJ2-1; weak D call: TRBD1 (6 bases). The CDR3 has 16 residues. CDR1 MDHEN and CDR2 SYDVKM come from the germline V gene. Between the trimmed V and J ends, which lost 5 bases and 6 bases, there was a span of 20 bases.

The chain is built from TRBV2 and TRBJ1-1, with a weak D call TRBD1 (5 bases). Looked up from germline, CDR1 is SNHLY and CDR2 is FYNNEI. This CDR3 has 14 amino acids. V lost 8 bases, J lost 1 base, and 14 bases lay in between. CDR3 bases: TGTGCCAGCGGGGGAAAGGGAGGGAACACTGAAGCTTTCTTT. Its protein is CASGGKGGNTEAFF. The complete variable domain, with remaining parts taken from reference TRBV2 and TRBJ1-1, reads EPEVTQTPSHQVTQMGQEVILRCVPISNHLYFYWYRQILGQKVEFLVSFYNNEISEKSEIFDDQFSVERPDGSNFTLKIRSTKLEDSAMYFCASGGKGGNTEAFFGQGTRLTVV.